This is a list of T cell receptor beta chains from one sample in a study of OX40 agonist ivuxolimab in advanced cancers. Produced via immunoSEQ multiplex PCR; TCRdb's table is partial and in-frame only. Of approximately 77,000 clones in the sample, 75% to 95% were seen once. The specimen was CD4+ or CD8+ T cells sorted from blood, collected in a trial of the OX40 agonist ivuxolimab. Receptor source: an adult with an advanced solid tumor such as melanoma, head and neck, liver or kidney cancer. CDR3s include the opening cysteine and the closing phenylalanine or tryptophan.

j_call v_call cdr3_aa
TRBJ2-6 TRBV7-9 CASSTLMSGANVLTF
TRBJ2-7 TRBV28 CASRGLAGNSYEQYF
TRBJ2-5 TRBV6-6 CASSYSSVQETQYF
TRBJ2-7 TRBV9 CASSDRDPAYEQYF
TRBJ2-5 TRBV2 CASSEALYETQYF
TRBJ2-5 TRBV5-6 CASSLAGQQETQYF
TRBJ1-2 TRBV20-1 CSATGEYGYTF
TRBJ1-5 TRBV30 CAWQRGNDQPQHF
TRBJ1-2 TRBV18 CASSPLRDRGIHGYTF
TRBJ2-3 TRBV2 CASSDWGRMTDTQYF
TRBJ2-7 TRBV11-3 CASSLGVVGSYEQYF
TRBJ2-7 TRBV7-2 CASSQTVSSYEQYF
TRBJ1-1 TRBV10-3 CAIKSTAMNTEAFF
TRBJ2-2 TRBV5-1 CASSSGLAGGPTGELFF
TRBJ2-3 TRBV5-8 CASPTSPLPSTDTQYF
TRBJ1-2 TRBV30 CAWSTPGGFYGYTF
TRBJ1-6 TRBV5-1 CASSPLGGDNSPLHF
TRBJ1-1 TRBV27 CASSASRVNTEAFF
TRBJ1-1 TRBV29-1 CSVHQGRGTEAFF
TRBJ2-7 TRBV15 CATSRDPGLSPYEQYF
TRBJ2-1 TRBV11-2 CASRSIRDRDNNEQFF
TRBJ2-7 TRBV28 CASSTPGQGYYEQYF
TRBJ2-5 TRBV7-2 CASSSYPTPQETQYF
TRBJ1-3 TRBV2 CASRNRDISGNTIYF
TRBJ2-3 TRBV10-3 CAIVAGDGNTDTQYF
TRBJ2-1 TRBV6-1 CASSPGTSGIEQFF
TRBJ2-2 TRBV18 CASSPPNKGGTGELFF
TRBJ2-2 TRBV5-1 CASSSGLAGGPGTGELFF
TRBJ2-3 TRBV18 CASSNGWQGGTDTQYF
TRBJ1-1 TRBV6-1 CASSDLRGNTEAFF
TRBJ2-7 TRBV6-1 CASSYRPPQDEQYF
TRBJ2-2 TRBV18 CASSPLLVDGELFF
TRBJ2-1 TRBV18 CASSPTSAGGTNEQFF
TRBJ2-7 TRBV7-2 CASSLEGYVYEQYF
TRBJ2-1 TRBV6-4 CASSDEREPFF
TRBJ1-2 TRBV28 CASSLSVTVYGYTF
TRBJ2-5 TRBV18 CASSPEETQYF
TRBJ2-7 TRBV7-9 CASSLNRDAYEQYF
TRBJ1-2 TRBV6-6 CASARANYGYTF
TRBJ2-1 TRBV7-9 CASSRGGNEQFF
TRBJ2-2 TRBV19 CASSMNKGPGGRNTGELFF
TRBJ2-7 TRBV2 CASSEGLAGSREQYF
TRBJ1-2 TRBV10-3 CAISDGGYDYGYTF
TRBJ1-4 TRBV25-1 CASRQGHEKLFF
TRBJ2-2 TRBV5-8 CASSAWDTGELFF
TRBJ2-3 TRBV7-2 CASSSRLAGGLTDTQYF
TRBJ2-7 TRBV4-1 CASSQEVATLYEQYF
TRBJ2-5 TRBV23-1 CASSATGSFPETQYF
TRBJ1-1 TRBV18 CASSPSGGANTEAFF
TRBJ2-1 TRBV7-8 CASSLGGPQGGNEQFF